These T cell receptor beta chains were read from a single sample in a study of regulatory T cells in long-lasting Graves disease. TCRdb reanalysed the multiplex PCR reads using MiXCR and keeps one entry per CDR3 protein. The table lists a few hundred thousand distinct CDR3 sequences, over 15% of them singletons. This sample was also put to use in a study of T cells in Graves' hyperthyroidism and ophthalmopathy.

Sequencing used peripheral blood mononuclear cells (PBMCs), obtained at new diagnosis, from a patient treated with antithyroid drugs. These receptors all stem from a man between 35 and 55 years old with Graves disease. CDR3s include the opening cysteine and the closing phenylalanine or tryptophan. D genes are given only for firm matches.

cdr3_aa,v_call,d_call,j_call
CASSLQGAYNTEAFF,TRBV11-3,NA,TRBJ1-1
CASSLPGTGAVTGELFF,TRBV12-3/TRBV12-4,TRBD1,TRBJ2-2
CASSQGPLNTGELFF,TRBV4-1,NA,TRBJ2-2
CASSTARPHTQYF,TRBV19,NA,TRBJ2-3
CASSPTGQVDGYTF,TRBV5-1,TRBD1,TRBJ1-2
CASSLTGGQGQKRYF,TRBV11-1,TRBD1,TRBJ2-7
CASSQRQDEKLFF,TRBV7-2,NA,TRBJ1-4
CSARNPRQGRRDEQYF,TRBV20-1,TRBD1,TRBJ2-7
CSARVRPEQYF,TRBV20-1,NA,TRBJ2-7
CASSLDPHEQYF,TRBV7-9,NA,TRBJ2-7
CASRDGLNTEAFF,TRBV19,NA,TRBJ1-1
CSARDYTEETQYF,TRBV20-1,NA,TRBJ2-5
CASSERQFGTFYEQYF,TRBV6-2/TRBV6-3,NA,TRBJ2-7
CASSPGDRDTQYF,TRBV5-1,TRBD1,TRBJ2-3
CASSEGTGLRWPQHF,TRBV9,TRBD1,TRBJ1-5
CASSRGQGETEAFF,TRBV7-9,TRBD1,TRBJ1-1
CASSQDVLYLEGQPQHF,TRBV4-3,NA,TRBJ1-5
CASSSFRGVNTEAFF,TRBV11-2,NA,TRBJ1-1
CSARHQGKSEAFF,TRBV20-1,NA,TRBJ1-1
CASRRGLAGGNEQFF,TRBV12-3/TRBV12-4,TRBD2,TRBJ2-1
CASSRPGEETQYF,TRBV7-9,NA,TRBJ2-5
CATSDGFSGGGTQYF,TRBV24-1,TRBD2,TRBJ2-3
CASSSIRSEGPDNEQFF,TRBV28,NA,TRBJ2-1
CASRTQGRGNQPQHF,TRBV27,TRBD1,TRBJ1-5
CASSPRDREQYF,TRBV18,NA,TRBJ2-7
CASYPTVDSYEQYF,TRBV5-1,NA,TRBJ2-7
CASSPKGGPSSYEQYF,TRBV18,NA,TRBJ2-7
CASSFKILAGVATDTQYF,TRBV11-1,TRBD2,TRBJ2-3
CASSPRSRPNIQKLFF,TRBV7-8,NA,TRBJ1-4
CASSPRTGVMNTEAFF,TRBV3-1,TRBD1,TRBJ1-1
CASSSVQDNQPQHF,TRBV18,NA,TRBJ1-5
CASSYSNRVYNEQFF,TRBV6-5,NA,TRBJ2-1
CASSLGAQGTYEQYF,TRBV5-6,TRBD1,TRBJ2-7
CATSRDSSPLHF,TRBV15,NA,TRBJ1-6
CASRTVGQGTPEAFF,TRBV19,TRBD1,TRBJ1-1
CASSEQGVSDTEAFF,TRBV2,TRBD1,TRBJ1-1
CASTLRGGNQPQHF,TRBV7-2,NA,TRBJ1-5
CASSPMGSGGNTGELFF,TRBV3-1,TRBD2,TRBJ2-2
CASSQDGVSGNTIYF,TRBV4-1,NA,TRBJ1-3
CSVEDWAGDHAQYF,TRBV29-1,TRBD2,TRBJ2-3
CASRSRGSYEQYF,TRBV12-3/TRBV12-4,NA,TRBJ2-7
CASSLVVSRAGGYEQYF,TRBV7-2,TRBD2,TRBJ2-7
CASRDSYEQYF,TRBV28,NA,TRBJ2-7
CASSLARDSLKAFF,TRBV7-9,TRBD1,TRBJ1-1
CASSSKPRGLSAFF,TRBV5-1,NA,TRBJ1-1
CAISEERLPVDTQYF,TRBV10-3,NA,TRBJ2-3